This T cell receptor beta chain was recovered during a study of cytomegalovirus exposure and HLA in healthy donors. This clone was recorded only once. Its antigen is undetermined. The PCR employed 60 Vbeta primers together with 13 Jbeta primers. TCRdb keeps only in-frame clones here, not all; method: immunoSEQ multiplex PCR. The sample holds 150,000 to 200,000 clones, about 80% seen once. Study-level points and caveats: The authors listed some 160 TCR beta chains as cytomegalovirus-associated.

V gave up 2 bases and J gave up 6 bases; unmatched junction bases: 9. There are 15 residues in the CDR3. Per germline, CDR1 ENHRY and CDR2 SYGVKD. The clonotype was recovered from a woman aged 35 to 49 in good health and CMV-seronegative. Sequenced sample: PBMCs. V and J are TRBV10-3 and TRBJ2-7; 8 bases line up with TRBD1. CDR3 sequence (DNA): TGTGCCATCAGTGAGCTTTCAGGGGGCGCGGGCGAGCAGTACTTC. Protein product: CAISELSGGAGEQYF.